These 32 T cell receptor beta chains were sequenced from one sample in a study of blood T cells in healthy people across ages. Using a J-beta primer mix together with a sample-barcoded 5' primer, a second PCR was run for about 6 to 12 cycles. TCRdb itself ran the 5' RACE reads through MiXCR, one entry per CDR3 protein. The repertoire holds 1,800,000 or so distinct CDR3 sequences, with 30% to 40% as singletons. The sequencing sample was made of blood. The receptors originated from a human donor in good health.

CDR3 sequence (DNA): TGTGCCAGCAGTTACGGGACTAGCGAAGGCCGCTACAATGAGCAGTTCTTC. Translating gives CASSYGTSEGRYNEQFF. The chain employs TRBV6-2 or TRBV6-3 and TRBJ2-1, with TRBD2 identical over 10 bases. J lost 3 bases, V lost 2 bases, and 7 bases had no gene match. Germline values: CDR1 MNHEY, CDR2 SVGEGT. There are 17 residues in the CDR3.

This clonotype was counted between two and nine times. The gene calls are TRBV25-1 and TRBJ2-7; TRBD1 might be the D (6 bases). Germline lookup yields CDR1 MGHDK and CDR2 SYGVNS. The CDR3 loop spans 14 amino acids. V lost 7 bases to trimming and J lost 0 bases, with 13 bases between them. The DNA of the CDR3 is TGTGCCAGCAAGGACAGCTCTAGCTCCTACGAGCAGTACTTC. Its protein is CASKDSSSSYEQYF.

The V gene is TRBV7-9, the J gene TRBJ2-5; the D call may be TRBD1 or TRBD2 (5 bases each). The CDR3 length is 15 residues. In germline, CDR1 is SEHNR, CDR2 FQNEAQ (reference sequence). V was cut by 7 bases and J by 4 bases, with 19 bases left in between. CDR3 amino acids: CASTEYRGRGETQYF. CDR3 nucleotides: TGTGCCAGCACCGAGTACCGGGGCAGAGGAGAGACCCAGTACTTC.

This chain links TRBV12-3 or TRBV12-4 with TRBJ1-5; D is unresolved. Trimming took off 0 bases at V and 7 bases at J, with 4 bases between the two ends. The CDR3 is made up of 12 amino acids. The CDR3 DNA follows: TGTGCCAGCAGTTTAGCGGTGCAGCCCCAGCATTTT. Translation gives CASSLAVQPQHF.

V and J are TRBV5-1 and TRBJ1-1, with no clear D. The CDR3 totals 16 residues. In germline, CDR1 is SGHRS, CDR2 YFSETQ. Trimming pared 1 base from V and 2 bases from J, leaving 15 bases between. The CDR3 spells CASSLTPSAVNTEAFF. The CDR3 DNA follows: TGCGCCAGCAGCTTGACTCCCTCTGCGGTAAACACTGAAGCTTTCTTT.

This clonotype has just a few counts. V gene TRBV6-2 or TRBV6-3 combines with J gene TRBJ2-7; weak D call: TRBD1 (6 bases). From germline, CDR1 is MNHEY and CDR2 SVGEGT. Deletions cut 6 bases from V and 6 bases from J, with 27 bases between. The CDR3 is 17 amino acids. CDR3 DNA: TGTGCCAGCAGCCCGCGCGTCAGGGGAAGATTAAGTACCGAGCAGTACTTC. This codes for CASSPRVRGRLSTEQYF.

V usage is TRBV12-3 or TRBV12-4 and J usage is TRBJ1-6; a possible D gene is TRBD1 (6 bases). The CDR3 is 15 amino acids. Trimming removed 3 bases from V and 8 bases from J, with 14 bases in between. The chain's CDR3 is CASSFGPRGYSPLHF. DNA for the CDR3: TGTGCCAGCAGTTTCGGGCCCAGGGGCTATTCACCCCTCCACTTT.

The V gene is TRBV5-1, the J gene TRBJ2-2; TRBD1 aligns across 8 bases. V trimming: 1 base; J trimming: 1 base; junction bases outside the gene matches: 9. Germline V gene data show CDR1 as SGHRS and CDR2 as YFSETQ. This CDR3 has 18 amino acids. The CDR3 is CASSLRSVGTGNTGELFF. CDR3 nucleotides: TGCGCCAGCAGCTTGAGGAGCGTAGGGACAGGGAACACCGGGGAGCTGTTTTTT.

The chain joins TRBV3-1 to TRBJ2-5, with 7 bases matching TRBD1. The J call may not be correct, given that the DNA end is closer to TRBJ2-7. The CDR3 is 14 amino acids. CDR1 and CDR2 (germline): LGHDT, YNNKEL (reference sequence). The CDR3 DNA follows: TGTGCCAGCAGCCATACAGCACAGGGGCACGAGCAGTACTTC. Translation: CASSHTAQGHEQYF.

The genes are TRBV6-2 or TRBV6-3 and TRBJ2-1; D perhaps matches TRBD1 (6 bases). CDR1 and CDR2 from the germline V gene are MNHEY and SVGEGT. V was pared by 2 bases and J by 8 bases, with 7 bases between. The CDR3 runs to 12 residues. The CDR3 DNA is TGTGCCAGCAGTTACGGGACACATGAGCAGTTCTTC. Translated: CASSYGTHEQFF.

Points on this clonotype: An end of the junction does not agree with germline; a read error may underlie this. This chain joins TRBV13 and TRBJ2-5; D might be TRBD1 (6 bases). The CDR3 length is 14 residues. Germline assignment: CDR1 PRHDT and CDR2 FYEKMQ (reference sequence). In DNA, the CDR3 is TGTACCAGCAGCACCCGGACAGTACAAGAGACCCAGTACTTC. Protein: CTSSTRTVQETQYF.

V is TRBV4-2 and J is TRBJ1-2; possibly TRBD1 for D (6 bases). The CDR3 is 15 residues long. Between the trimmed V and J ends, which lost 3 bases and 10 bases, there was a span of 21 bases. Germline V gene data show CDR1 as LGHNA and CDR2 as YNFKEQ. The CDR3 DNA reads TGTGCCAGCAGCCAGGGACTTGGGGGGGCGCGGGACTACACCTTC. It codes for CASSQGLGGARDYTF.

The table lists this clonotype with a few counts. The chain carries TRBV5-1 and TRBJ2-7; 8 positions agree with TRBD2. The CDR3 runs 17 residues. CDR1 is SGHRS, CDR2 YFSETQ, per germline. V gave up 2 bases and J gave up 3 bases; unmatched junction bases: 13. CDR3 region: CASSFQVGTGGNYEQYF. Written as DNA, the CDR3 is TGCGCCAGCAGCTTTCAGGTGGGAACGGGGGGGAACTACGAGCAGTACTTC.

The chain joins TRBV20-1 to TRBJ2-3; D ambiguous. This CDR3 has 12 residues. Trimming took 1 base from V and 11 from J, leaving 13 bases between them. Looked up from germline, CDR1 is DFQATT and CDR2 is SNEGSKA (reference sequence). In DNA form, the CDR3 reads TGCAGTGCTAGAGTACTACAAGTGTGGCAGTATTTT. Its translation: CSARVLQVWQYF.

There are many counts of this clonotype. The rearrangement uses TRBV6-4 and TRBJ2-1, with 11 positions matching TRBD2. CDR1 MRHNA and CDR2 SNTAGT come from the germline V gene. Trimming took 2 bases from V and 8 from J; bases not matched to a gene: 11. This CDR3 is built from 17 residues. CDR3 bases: TGTGCCAGCAGTGACGGTCCTACTAGCGGGGGAATCCATGAGCAGTTCTTC. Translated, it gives CASSDGPTSGGIHEQFF.

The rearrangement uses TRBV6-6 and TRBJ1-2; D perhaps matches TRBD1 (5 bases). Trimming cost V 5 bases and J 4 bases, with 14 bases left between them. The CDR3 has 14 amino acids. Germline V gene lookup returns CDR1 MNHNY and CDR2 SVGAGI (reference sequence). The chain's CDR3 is CASSKSRVPYGYTF. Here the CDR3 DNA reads TGTGCCAGCAGTAAGAGCAGGGTCCCCTATGGCTACACCTTC.

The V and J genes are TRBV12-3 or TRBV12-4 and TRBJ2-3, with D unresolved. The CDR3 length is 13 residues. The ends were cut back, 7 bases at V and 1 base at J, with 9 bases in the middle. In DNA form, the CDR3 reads TGTGCCAGCACCCACCCGGGCACAGATACGCAGTATTTT. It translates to CASTHPGTDTQYF.

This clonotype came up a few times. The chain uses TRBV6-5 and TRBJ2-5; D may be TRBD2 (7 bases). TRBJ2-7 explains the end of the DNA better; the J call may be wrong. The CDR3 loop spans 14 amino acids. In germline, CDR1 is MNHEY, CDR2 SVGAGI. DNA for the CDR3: TGTGCCAGTAGCCCCGGGGGGCTCTTCTCCGAGCAGTACTTC. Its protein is CASSPGGLFSEQYF.

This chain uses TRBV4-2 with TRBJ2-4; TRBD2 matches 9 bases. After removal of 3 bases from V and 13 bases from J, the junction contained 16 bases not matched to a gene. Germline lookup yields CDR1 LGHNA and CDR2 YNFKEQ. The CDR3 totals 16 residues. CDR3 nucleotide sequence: TGTGCCAGCAGCCAGGGTAGCGGGGGCCTGGACTACGGGCAGTACTTC. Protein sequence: CASSQGSGGLDYGQYF.

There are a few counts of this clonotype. CDR3 loop: CASTSAPGIRDTQYF. The CDR3, as DNA: TGTGCCAGCACGTCGGCTCCGGGGATAAGAGATACGCAGTATTTT. The chain carries TRBV4-2 and TRBJ2-3, with TRBD2 as a possible D gene (5 bases). The CDR3 covers 15 residues. V was trimmed by 7 bases and J by 5 bases, leaving 19 bases between them. In germline, CDR1 is LGHNA, CDR2 YNFKEQ.

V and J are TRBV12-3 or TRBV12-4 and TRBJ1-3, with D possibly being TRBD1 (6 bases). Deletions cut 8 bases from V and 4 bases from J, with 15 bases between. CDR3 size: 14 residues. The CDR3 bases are TGTGCCAGCCTACTCCGAGGGGGAGGAAACACCATATATTTT. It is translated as CASLLRGGGNTIYF.

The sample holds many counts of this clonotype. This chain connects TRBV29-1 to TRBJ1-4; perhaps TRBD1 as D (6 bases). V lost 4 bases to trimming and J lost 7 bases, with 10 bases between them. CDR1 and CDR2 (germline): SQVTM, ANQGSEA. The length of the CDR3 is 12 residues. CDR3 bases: TGCAGCGTTGGAGGGGGATTTGAAAAACTGTTTTTT. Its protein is CSVGGGFEKLFF.

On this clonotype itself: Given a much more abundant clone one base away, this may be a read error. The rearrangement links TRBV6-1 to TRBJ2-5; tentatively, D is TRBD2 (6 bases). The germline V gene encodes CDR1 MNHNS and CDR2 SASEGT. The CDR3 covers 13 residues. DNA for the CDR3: TGTGCCGGCAGCCGGGACTTACAAGAGACCCAGTACTTC. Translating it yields CAGSRDLQETQYF.

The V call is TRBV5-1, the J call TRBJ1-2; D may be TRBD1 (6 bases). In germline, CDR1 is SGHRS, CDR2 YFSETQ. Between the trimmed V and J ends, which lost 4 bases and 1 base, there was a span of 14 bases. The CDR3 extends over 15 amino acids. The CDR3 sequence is CASSLGGPGNYGYTF. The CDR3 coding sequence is TGCGCCAGCAGCCTGGGGGGGCCCGGTAACTATGGCTACACCTTC.

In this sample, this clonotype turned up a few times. CDR3 DNA sequence: TGTGCCACCAGCAGAGATCAAGCTAGAAAGTACGTCCTGACTTTC. Residues: CATSRDQARKYVLTF. This chain joins TRBV15 and TRBJ2-6; D uncertain. Germline CDR1 LNHNV, CDR2 YYDKDF (reference sequence). This CDR3 is 15 amino acids long. Trimming removed 0 bases from V and 11 bases from J, with 14 bases in between. Complete variable domain (other parts from reference TRBV15 and TRBJ2-6): DAMVIQNPRYQVTQFGKPVTLSCSQTLNHNVMYWYQQKSSQAPKLLFHYYDKDFNNEADTPDNFQSRRPNTSFCFLDIRSPGLGDTAMYLCATSRDQARKYVLTFGAGSRLTVL.

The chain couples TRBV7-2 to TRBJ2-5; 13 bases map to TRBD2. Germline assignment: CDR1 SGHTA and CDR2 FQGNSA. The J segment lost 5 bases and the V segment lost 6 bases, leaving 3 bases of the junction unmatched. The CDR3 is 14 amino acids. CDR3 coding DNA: TGTACCAGCAGTCCGGGACTAGCGGGGGAGACCCAGTACTTC. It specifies CTSSPGLAGETQYF. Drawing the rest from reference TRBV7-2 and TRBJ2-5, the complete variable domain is GAGVSQSPSNKVTEKGKDVELRCDPISGHTALYWYRQSLGQGLEFLIYFQGNSAPDKSGLPSDRFSAERTGGSVSTLTIQRTQQEDSAVYLCTSSPGLAGETQYFGPGTRLLVL.

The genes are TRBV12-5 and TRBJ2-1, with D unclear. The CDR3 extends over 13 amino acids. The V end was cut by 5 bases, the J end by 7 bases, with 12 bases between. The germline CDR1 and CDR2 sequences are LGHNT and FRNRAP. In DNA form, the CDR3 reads TGTGCTAGTGGTCCCCCAGGTGGTAATGAGCAGTTCTTC. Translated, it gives CASGPPGGNEQFF.

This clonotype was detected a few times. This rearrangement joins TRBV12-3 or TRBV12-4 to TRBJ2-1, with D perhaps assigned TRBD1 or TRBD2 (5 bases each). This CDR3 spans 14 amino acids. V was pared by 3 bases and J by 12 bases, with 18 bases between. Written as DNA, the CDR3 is TGTGCCAGCAGTTTCGGGGCCTCTCCGGAAGTGCAGTTCTTC. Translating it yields CASSFGASPEVQFF.

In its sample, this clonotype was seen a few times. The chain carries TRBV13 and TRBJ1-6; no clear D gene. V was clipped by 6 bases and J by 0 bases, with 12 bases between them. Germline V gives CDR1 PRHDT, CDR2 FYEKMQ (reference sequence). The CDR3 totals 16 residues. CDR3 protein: CASSRKGFSYNSPLHF. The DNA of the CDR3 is TGTGCCAGCAGTCGGAAGGGTTTCTCCTATAATTCACCCCTCCACTTT.

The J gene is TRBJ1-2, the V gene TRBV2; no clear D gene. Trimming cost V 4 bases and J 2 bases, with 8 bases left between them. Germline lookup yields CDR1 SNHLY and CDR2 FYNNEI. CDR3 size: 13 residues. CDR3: CASSGLRNYGYTF. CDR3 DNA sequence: TGTGCCAGCAGTGGGTTGAGAAACTATGGCTACACCTTC. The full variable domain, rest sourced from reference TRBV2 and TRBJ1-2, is EPEVTQTPSHQVTQMGQEVILRCVPISNHLYFYWYRQILGQKVEFLVSFYNNEISEKSEIFDDQFSVERPDGSNFTLKIRSTKLEDSAMYFCASSGLRNYGYTFGSGTRLTVV.

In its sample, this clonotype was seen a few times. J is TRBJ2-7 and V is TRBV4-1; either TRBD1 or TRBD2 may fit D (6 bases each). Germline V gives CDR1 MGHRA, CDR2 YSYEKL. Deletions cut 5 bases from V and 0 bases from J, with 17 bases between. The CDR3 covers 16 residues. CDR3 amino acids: CASSSPEGHRSYEQYF. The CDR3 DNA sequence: TGCGCCAGCAGCTCCCCGGAGGGACACCGCTCCTACGAGCAGTACTTC.

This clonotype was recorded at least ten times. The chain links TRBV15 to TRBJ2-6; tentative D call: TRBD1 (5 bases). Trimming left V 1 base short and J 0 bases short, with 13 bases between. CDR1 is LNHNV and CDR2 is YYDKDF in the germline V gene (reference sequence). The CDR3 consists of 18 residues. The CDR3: CATSRARQSLSGANVLTF. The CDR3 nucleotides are TGTGCCACCAGCAGAGCGAGACAGTCCCTCTCTGGGGCCAACGTCCTGACTTTC.